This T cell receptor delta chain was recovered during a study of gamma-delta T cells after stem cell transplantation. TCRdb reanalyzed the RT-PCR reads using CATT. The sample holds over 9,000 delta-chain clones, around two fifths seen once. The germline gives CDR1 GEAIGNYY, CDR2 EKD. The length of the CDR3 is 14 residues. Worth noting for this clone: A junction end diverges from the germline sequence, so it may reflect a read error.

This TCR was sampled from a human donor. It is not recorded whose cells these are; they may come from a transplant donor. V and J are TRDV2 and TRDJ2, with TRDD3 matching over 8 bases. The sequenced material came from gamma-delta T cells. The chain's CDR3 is CACDTWGMPAQRFF. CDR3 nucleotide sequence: TGTGCCTGTGACACCTGGGGGATGCCAGCCCAACGCTTCTTT.